These 14 T cell receptor beta chains share one sample of origin, sequenced in a study of OX40 agonist ivuxolimab in advanced cancers. TCRdb keeps only in-frame clones here, not all; method: immunoSEQ multiplex PCR. The sample gives fewer than 85,000 clones, about 86% of which show up once; 3.5% to 5% is in the top ten. Sequencing was performed on CD4+ or CD8+ T cells sorted from blood, taken in a trial of the OX40 agonist ivuxolimab. These receptors were taken from an adult with an advanced solid tumor such as melanoma, head and neck, liver or kidney cancer.

CDR3 amino acids: CASSLRGGTGDNEQFF. The CDR3, as DNA: TGTGCCAGCAGCTTAAGGGGCGGGACGGGGGACAATGAGCAGTTCTTC. V gene TRBV7-9 combines with J gene TRBJ2-1; TRBD2 is a possible D gene (6 bases). CDR3 size: 16 residues. CDR1 and CDR2 from the germline V gene are SEHNR and FQNEAQ (reference sequence). Trimming left V 2 bases short and J 5 bases short, with 16 bases between.

The V gene is TRBV10-3, the J gene TRBJ2-2; 8 positions agree with TRBD1. V lost 10 bases, J lost 1 base, and 5 bases stayed unmatched. This CDR3 is built from 14 residues. CDR1 and CDR2 (germline): ENHRY, SYGVKD. The CDR3: CASQGAGNTGELFF. CDR3 DNA: TGTGCCAGTCAGGGGGCCGGGAACACCGGGGAGCTGTTTTTT.

The V and J genes are TRBV28 and TRBJ1-6, with unresolved D. The CDR3 loop spans 14 amino acids. Per germline, CDR1 MDHEN and CDR2 SYDVKM. With 1 base removed from V and 10 bases from J, the gap between germline ends came to 11 bases. The DNA for the CDR3 is TGTGCCAGCAGTTTATTAGTTTCAGCCTCACCCCTCCACTTT. Its protein is CASSLLVSASPLHF.

The CDR3, as DNA: TGTGCCGGGGGGGAAGGGTTCCAGTACTTC. The encoded protein is CAGGEGFQYF. The chain uses TRBV6-5 and TRBJ2-7, with TRBD2 matching over 7 bases. After removal of 11 bases from V and 10 bases from J, the junction contained 8 bases not matched to a gene. Per the germline V gene, CDR1 is MNHEY and CDR2 is SVGAGI. The CDR3 is made up of 10 amino acids.

The chain has TRBV6-6 and TRBJ1-2, with D possibly TRBD1 on 5 matching bases. Germline V gives CDR1 MNHNY, CDR2 SVGAGI (reference sequence). Trimming took off 0 bases at V and 5 bases at J, with 13 bases between the two ends. This CDR3 is built from 15 residues. Here the CDR3 reads CASSYSGTADYGYTF. The CDR3 DNA reads as TGTGCCAGCAGTTACTCGGGGACCGCAGATTATGGCTACACCTTC.

This chain connects TRBV6-5 to TRBJ1-6; 7 bases are a match to TRBD1. Germline CDR1 is MNHEY and CDR2 is SVGAGI. The ends lost 5 bases at V and 8 bases at J; junction bases unmatched: 6. This CDR3 has 14 residues. The CDR3 loop is CASSEGQFYSPLHF. Written as DNA, the CDR3 is TGTGCCAGCAGTGAGGGACAGTTCTATTCACCCCTCCACTTT.

This chain joins TRBV28 and TRBJ1-1; no reliable D call. CDR1 and CDR2 from the germline V gene are MDHEN and SYDVKM. Deletions cut 3 bases from V and 9 bases from J, with 14 bases between. The CDR3 covers 13 residues. CDR3 coding DNA: TGTGCCAGCAGTTTCCTAGGGTGGGATCAAGCTTTCTTT. This translates into CASSFLGWDQAFF. Full variable domain (missing parts from reference TRBV28 and TRBJ1-1): DVKVTQSSRYLVKRTGEKVFLECVQDMDHENMFWYRQDPGLGLRLIYFSYDVKMKEKGDIPEGYSVSREKKERFSLILESASTNQTSMYLCASSFLGWDQAFFGQGTRLTVV.

The chain has TRBV29-1 and TRBJ2-7; 10 nucleotides match TRBD1. Trimming removed 7 bases from V and 2 bases from J; junction bases left unmatched: 5. Germline CDR1 is SQVTM and CDR2 is ANQGSEA. The CDR3 is 13 residues long. In nucleotides, the CDR3 is TGCAGCGCCCCCGGGACAGGGGCCTACGAGCAGTACTTC. Amino acids: CSAPGTGAYEQYF.

This chain connects TRBV11-2 to TRBJ2-3; perhaps TRBD2 as D (6 bases). Germline V gives CDR1 SGHAT, CDR2 FQNNGV. Trimming cost V 5 bases and J 9 bases, with 18 bases left between them. The CDR3 is made up of 14 amino acids. CDR3 amino acids: CASSATGGISTQYF. The CDR3 DNA reads TGTGCCAGCAGCGCCACTGGGGGGATCTCCACGCAGTATTTT.

This clone was counted a single time. The genes are TRBV5-1 and TRBJ2-3; D gene uncertain. This CDR3 is 13 amino acids long. Germline CDR1 is SGHRS and CDR2 is YFSETQ. V was clipped by 2 bases and J by 6 bases, with 10 bases between them. The DNA for the CDR3 is TGCGCCAGCAGCTTAGGAGTGGGGGATACGCAGTATTTT. Translated: CASSLGVGDTQYF.

V and J are TRBV6-1 and TRBJ1-5, with D maybe TRBD1 (5 bases). V lost 6 bases to trimming and J lost 9 bases, with 15 bases between them. The CDR3 has 13 amino acids. CDR1 and CDR2 (germline): MNHNS, SASEGT. The CDR3 is CASRKDGGTPQHF. Here the CDR3 DNA reads TGTGCCAGCAGGAAAGACGGGGGAACGCCCCAGCATTTT.

This chain connects TRBV9 to TRBJ2-1; TRBD2 aligns across 10 bases. The junction had 10 bases not matched to a gene; V was cut back by 0 bases and J by 4 bases. Germline assignment: CDR1 SGDLS and CDR2 YYNGEE. The CDR3 extends over 18 amino acids. The CDR3 region has the DNA TGTGCCAGCAGCGTAGCCGAGAGGAGAGCGGGGGGGTACAATGAGCAGTTCTTC. It encodes CASSVAERRAGGYNEQFF.

The chain uses TRBV9 and TRBJ1-4; D is undetermined. Per germline, CDR1 SGDLS and CDR2 YYNGEE. This CDR3 has 14 amino acids. Trimming stripped 3 bases from V and 14 bases from J, with 20 bases between. The CDR3 DNA is TGTGCCAGCAGCGAAAGCCTATCTGGCAAGGTGCTGTTTTTT. Amino acid sequence: CASSESLSGKVLFF.

A remark on this clone: Mismatch with germline at one junction end may stem from a read error. The chain employs TRBV6-5 and TRBJ2-7; 8 nucleotides align to TRBD1. Germline values: CDR1 MNHEY, CDR2 SVGAGI. The CDR3 sequence is 16 residues long. The CDR3 loop is CASSNSGGSKLYEQYF. CDR3 bases: TGTGCCAGCAGTAACTCAGGGGGCTCAAAACTCTACGAGCAGTACTTC.